This entry lists 23 T cell receptor beta chains sequenced from one sample in a study of CXCR3-negative and CXCR3-positive naive CD8 T cells. UMI labels and 5' RACE were used to prepare the TRB cDNA libraries. TCRdb reanalyzed the 5' RACE reads, giving one entry per CDR3 protein sequence and no DNA. Recorded for this sample: fewer than 80,000 distinct CDR3 sequences. The sample comprised naive CXCR3- CD8+ T cells from blood. The subset is: CD45RO-CCR7+CD27+CD95- naive CD8+ T cells lacking CXCR3 (TNR3-). The receptors originated from a human donor in good health. Some clones in this sample may be carry-over from other donors' samples.

The chain couples TRBV3-1 to TRBJ1-5. Germline CDR1 LGHDT, CDR2 YNNKEL (reference sequence). The CDR3 sequence is 15 residues long. CDR3 region: CASSQESDSNQPQHF.

This chain links TRBV7-9 with TRBJ1-3. The CDR3 is made up of 12 amino acids. Germline V CDR1 and CDR2: SEHNR, FQNEAQ (reference sequence). The CDR3 sequence: CASRGLGNTIYF.

The V gene is TRBV7-6, the J gene TRBJ2-5; as DNA is missing, the TRBD1 call by TCRdb cannot be tested. The length of the CDR3 is 15 residues. In germline, CDR1 is SGHVS, CDR2 FNYEAQ. The CDR3 protein is CASSLGWGREETQYF.

CDR3 region: CASRRDPGNQPQHF. This chain links TRBV7-8 with TRBJ1-5; TCRdb proposes TRBD1, but this gene call is untestable without DNA. The CDR3 runs to 14 residues. Germline lookup yields CDR1 SGHVS and CDR2 FQNEAQ.

The V call is TRBV7-3, the J call TRBJ2-3; TCRdb's D call, TRBD2, is unchecked because there is no DNA. Germline V gives CDR1 SGHTA, CDR2 FQGTGA. This CDR3 has 17 residues. This CDR3 reads CASSLPTGPPGTDTQYF.

This chain uses TRBV4-1 with TRBJ2-7; the TRBD1 assignment by TCRdb is unverifiable without DNA. The CDR3 is 19 residues long. CDR1 and CDR2 (germline): MGHRA, YSYEKL. This CDR3 is CASSHYTGGYLISSYEQYF.

The rearrangement uses TRBV29-1 and TRBJ2-3; TCRdb selects TRBD1, and the lack of DNA leaves this call unchecked. The CDR3 loop spans 14 amino acids. CDR1 is SQVTM, CDR2 ANQGSEA, per germline. CDR3 sequence reads: CSVEHRGRTDTQYF.

V and J are TRBV28 and TRBJ2-5; TCRdb picks TRBD1, but there is no DNA to check that call. CDR3 size: 14 residues. CDR1 and CDR2 (germline): MDHEN, SYDVKM. CDR3 protein: CASSYGSAQETQYF.

The V gene is TRBV6-2 or TRBV6-3, the J gene TRBJ1-6; the TRBD1 assignment by TCRdb is unverifiable without DNA. CDR1 MNHEY and CDR2 SVGEGT come from the germline V gene. This CDR3 is built from 14 residues. The CDR3 protein is CASTPVGHSSPLHF.

The chain is built from TRBV20-1 and TRBJ1-4. Germline loops: CDR1 DFQATT, CDR2 SNEGSKA (reference sequence). This CDR3 region has 13 residues. The CDR3 loop is CSAREPLREKLFF.

The chain combines TRBV20-1 with TRBJ2-1; TCRdb proposes TRBD1, but this gene call is untestable without DNA. The CDR3 consists of 16 residues. The germline V gene has CDR1 DFQATT and CDR2 SNEGSKA (reference sequence). CDR3 protein: CSARDIGGASYNEQFF.

The J gene is TRBJ2-5, the V gene TRBV12-3 or TRBV12-4. The CDR3 covers 13 residues. The CDR3 spells CASSSYLGETQYF.

The chain recombines TRBV24-1 with TRBJ2-7; TCRdb lists TRBD2, though no DNA is available to test this call. This CDR3 has 11 residues. CDR1 and CDR2 (germline): KGHDR, SFDVKD. The CDR3 here is CATSDGGEMYF.

This chain links TRBV14 with TRBJ1-2. The CDR3 contains 15 residues. Germline loops: CDR1 SGHDN, CDR2 FVKESK. CDR3 protein: CASSQGGIPLNGYTF.

This chain joins TRBV7-2 and TRBJ2-7; without DNA, the TCRdb call of TRBD1 cannot be checked. This CDR3 comprises 15 residues. Per the germline V gene, CDR1 is SGHTA and CDR2 is FQGNSA. This CDR3 is CASSFGDLSVYEQYF.

V usage is TRBV29-1 and J usage is TRBJ2-7; TCRdb lists TRBD1, though no DNA is available to test this call. Germline loops: CDR1 SQVTM, CDR2 ANQGSEA. CDR3 size: 14 residues. Here the CDR3 reads CSVVGDILSYEQYF.

The CDR3 sequence is CASSQDNGHDYGYTF. The chain links TRBV14 to TRBJ1-2. Germline V gene data show CDR1 as SGHDN and CDR2 as FVKESK. This CDR3 contains 15 residues.

The chain joins TRBV4-3 to TRBJ2-7. Germline-derived CDR1 and CDR2 are LGHNA and YSLEER. CDR3 length: 15 amino acids. This CDR3 reads CASSQDREGGYEQYF.

The rearrangement uses TRBV6-2 or TRBV6-3 and TRBJ2-1; the D call from TCRdb, TRBD2, cannot be confirmed without DNA. The germline gives CDR1 MNHEY, CDR2 SVGEGT. The CDR3 spans 18 residues. CDR3 sequence: CASKTSGGASGSYNEQFF.

This chain links TRBV20-1 with TRBJ1-4; the D call of TRBD1 rests on TCRdb alone, since no DNA is present to check it. This CDR3 is built from 17 residues. The germline CDR1 and CDR2 sequences are DFQATT and SNEGSKA (reference sequence). Here the CDR3 reads CSAGGPQGLVSNEKLFF.

This chain uses TRBV6-2 or TRBV6-3 with TRBJ1-3; the TCRdb D gene call, TRBD1, has no DNA to confirm it. CDR1 and CDR2 (germline): MNHEY, SVGEGT. The CDR3 is 17 residues long. The CDR3 spells CASSRLDSLDSGNTIYF.

The chain recombines TRBV4-3 with TRBJ1-1; the TRBD1 assignment by TCRdb is unverifiable without DNA. This CDR3 spans 15 amino acids. CDR1 is LGHNA and CDR2 is YSLEER in the germline V gene. The CDR3 is CASSQFQGANTEAFF.

The chain carries TRBV23-1 and TRBJ2-3; TCRdb selects TRBD1, and the lack of DNA leaves this call unchecked. TRBV23-1 is classed as an ORF, of uncertain function. This CDR3 region has 18 residues. CDR3 region: CASSRQHRTGGSTDTQYF.